Presented here are 26 T cell receptor beta chains from one specimen sequenced in a study of T cells in localized non-small cell lung cancer (dated by TCRdb to the early 2020s). Libraries were constructed by the immunoSEQ multiplex PCR assay. In its TCRdb copy, this immuneACCESS table keeps in-frame sequences only and misses some clones. Where compared with another copy, unresolved V genes explain less than half of these, and the others have no known cause. The table for this sample lists about 750 clones; roughly 33% of them were counted only once. Less than 10% of the sample rests with the top ten. The sequences come from normal lung tissue next to the tumor, collected before any cancer treatment. All receptors come from a male donor aged 60 or over with stage II squamous cell lung carcinoma.

The chain is built from TRBV28 and TRBJ2-3, with 7 bases aligning to TRBD2. J lost 2 bases, V lost 10 bases, and 9 bases had no gene match. The CDR3 extends over 14 amino acids. Germline V gene sequence: CDR1 MDHEN, CDR2 SYDVKM. CDR3 sequence reads: CATKGSGDTDTQYF. The CDR3 DNA is TGTGCCACCAAGGGGAGCGGGGACACAGATACGCAGTATTTT.

The rearrangement links TRBV19 to TRBJ2-5; D possibly corresponds to TRBD2 (6 bases). CDR3 length: 15 amino acids. CDR1 is LNHDA and CDR2 is SQIVND in the germline V gene (reference sequence). V lost 0 bases, J lost 2 bases, and 10 bases lay in between. This CDR3 is CASSIDVGGQETQYF. The CDR3 nucleotides read TGTGCCAGTAGTATAGATGTCGGGGGACAAGAGACCCAGTACTTC.

The gene calls are TRBV28 and TRBJ2-5; D is unresolved. Germline loops: CDR1 MDHEN, CDR2 SYDVKM. CDR3 length equals 13 residues. The V end was cut by 6 bases, the J end by 2 bases, with 10 bases between. This CDR3 reads CASSIGFQETQYF. The CDR3 nucleotides read TGTGCCAGCAGCATTGGTTTTCAAGAGACCCAGTACTTC.

This clone was picked up a small number of times. The chain couples TRBV6-8 to TRBJ1-5; 9 nucleotides match TRBD1. V lost 6 bases, J lost 3 bases, and 9 bases stayed unmatched. This CDR3 is built from 16 residues. The germline V gene has CDR1 MNHGY and CDR2 SAAAGT. For the CDR3, the DNA is TGTGCCAGCAGCATCGGGGGGACAGGGTACAATCAGCCCCAGCATTTT. Translation: CASSIGGTGYNQPQHF.

This clone was counted once. The chain couples TRBV28 to TRBJ2-2; D gene unclear. Germline lookup yields CDR1 MDHEN and CDR2 SYDVKM. V lost 5 bases and J 5 bases, leaving 6 bases between the germline ends. The CDR3 runs to 12 residues. CDR3 protein: CASSIITGELFF. The CDR3 bases are TGTGCCAGCAGTATTATTACCGGGGAGCTGTTTTTT.

The chain carries TRBV19 and TRBJ2-3, with D tentatively TRBD2 (7 bases). This CDR3 is 16 amino acids long. Trimming pared 3 bases from V and 6 bases from J, leaving 19 bases between. Germline V lookup: CDR1 LNHDA, CDR2 SQIVND (reference sequence). CDR3 sequence reads: CASSIRGGAPMDTQYF. For the CDR3, the DNA is TGTGCCAGTAGTATTAGGGGGGGCGCCCCGATGGATACGCAGTATTTT.

This rearrangement joins TRBV6-8 to TRBJ1-1; D gene uncertain. The CDR3 sequence is 13 residues long. V was shortened by 3 bases and J by 8 bases, with 13 bases between the two germline ends. Germline values: CDR1 MNHGY, CDR2 SAAAGT. CDR3 amino acids: CASSYDLLQEAFF. The CDR3 DNA reads as TGTGCCAGCAGTTATGACCTCCTCCAAGAAGCTTTCTTT.

The CDR3 coding sequence is TGTGCCAGCAGCGGGGCGGCTACGGGACGTAGAGATACGCAGTATTTT. Residues: CASSGAATGRRDTQYF. The rearrangement links TRBV7-6 to TRBJ2-3; D tentatively reads TRBD1 or TRBD2 (5 bases each). Trimming cost V 5 bases and J 5 bases, with 20 bases left between them. Germline V gene lookup returns CDR1 SGHVS and CDR2 FNYEAQ. This CDR3 comprises 16 residues.

This clone was seen a single time. The chain carries TRBV14 and TRBJ2-5, with D unclear. V shed 1 base and J shed 1 base, with 13 bases lying between them. This CDR3 has 16 amino acids. Germline CDR1 is SGHDN and CDR2 is FVKESK. CDR3 nucleotides: TGTGCCAGCAGCCAAGGGTATCCAAGCCCCCAAGAGACCCAGTACTTC. Translated: CASSQGYPSPQETQYF. The variable domain in full, completed from reference TRBV14 and TRBJ2-5, reads EAGVTQFPSHSVIEKGQTVTLRCDPISGHDNLYWYRRVMGKEIKFLLHFVKESKQDESGMPNNRFLAERTGGTYSTLKVQPAELEDSGVYFCASSQGYPSPQETQYFGPGTRLLVL.

This clone was seen only a few times. The rearrangement joins TRBV6-8 to TRBJ1-5; TRBD1 is a possible D gene (5 bases). V was trimmed by 5 bases and J by 4 bases, leaving 12 bases between them. Looked up from germline, CDR1 is MNHGY and CDR2 is SAAAGT. The CDR3 totals 14 residues. The CDR3 bases are TGTGCCAGCAGTCCAGGGACCGAAAATCAGCCCCAGCATTTT. Translating gives CASSPGTENQPQHF.

V and J are TRBV11-3 and TRBJ1-3, with D unresolved. Trimming pared 4 bases from V and 4 bases from J, leaving 14 bases between. CDR1 and CDR2 from the germline V gene are SGHNT and YENEEA. CDR3 size: 15 residues. In DNA form, the CDR3 reads TGTGCCAGCAGCTCAGGACGGGCATTAGGAAACACCATATATTTT. Translating it yields CASSSGRALGNTIYF.

This clone qualifies as large. The rearrangement uses TRBV4-1 and TRBJ1-4; a possible D gene is TRBD1 (5 bases). V lost 0 bases to trimming and J lost 10 bases, with 12 bases between them. Germline V CDR1 and CDR2: MGHRA, YSYEKL. CDR3 length: 14 amino acids. The CDR3 sequence is CASSQDGDAVKLFF. The CDR3 DNA reads TGCGCCAGCAGCCAAGATGGGGACGCGGTAAAACTGTTTTTT.

V and J are TRBV19 and TRBJ2-3; TRBD1 matches at 9 bases. The CDR3 sequence is 17 residues long. V lost 8 bases and J lost 1; bases outside the gene matches: 13. Per the germline V gene, CDR1 is LNHDA and CDR2 is SQIVND (reference sequence). The CDR3 bases are TGTGCCAGTTGTCGGTGGACAGGGGCCTACTGCACAGATACGCAGTATTTT. Translated: CASCRWTGAYCTDTQYF. The full variable domain, with the rest looked up from reference TRBV19 and TRBJ2-3, is DGGITQSPKYLFRKEGQNVTLSCEQNLNHDAMYWYRQDPGQGLRLIYYSQIVNDFQKGDIAEGYSVSREKKESFPLTVTSAQKNPTAFYLCASCRWTGAYCTDTQYFGPGTRLTVL.

The CDR3: CASSHRLAGIAYEQYF. In DNA form, the CDR3 reads TGTGCCAGCAGTCACCGACTAGCGGGGATCGCCTACGAGCAGTACTTC. V usage is TRBV28 and J usage is TRBJ2-7; 11 bases are a match to TRBD2. The CDR3 sequence is 16 residues long. Trimming at V came to 5 bases and at J to 2 bases, leaving 8 bases not matched to a gene. CDR1 is MDHEN and CDR2 is SYDVKM in the germline V gene.

This clone has more than one count but fewer than ten. This chain links TRBV19 with TRBJ1-3; a weak D match, TRBD1 (6 bases). V lost 5 bases to trimming and J lost 1 base, with 12 bases between them. The CDR3 has 15 residues. CDR1 and CDR2 (germline): LNHDA, SQIVND (reference sequence). In nucleotides, the CDR3 is TGTGCCAGTAGTGCCAGGGGTAGGTCTGGAAACACCATATATTTT. This codes for CASSARGRSGNTIYF.

The rearrangement uses TRBV11-3 and TRBJ2-1; 11 positions agree with TRBD2. V was clipped by 5 bases and J by 8 bases; unmatched bases: 11. The CDR3 is 16 amino acids. Looked up from germline, CDR1 is SGHNT and CDR2 is YENEEA. CDR3 DNA: TGTGCCAGCAGCCTACTAGCGGGAGAAGATCGGGATGAGCAGTTCTTC. This gives the protein CASSLLAGEDRDEQFF. Filled out from reference TRBV11-3 and TRBJ2-1, the complete variable domain reads EAGVVQSPRYKIIEKKQPVAFWCNPISGHNTLYWYLQNLGQGPELLIRYENEEAVDDSQLPKDRFSAERLKGVDSTLKIQPAELGDSAVYLCASSLLAGEDRDEQFFGPGTRLTVL.

This clone was recorded a few times. DNA for the CDR3: TGTGCCAGCAGGTATAAAGGGGGGGAACTAGCCCCCTACGAGCAGTACTTC. Translated: CASRYKGGELAPYEQYF. The chain links TRBV6-8 to TRBJ2-7, with D possibly matching TRBD2 (7 bases). Looked up from germline, CDR1 is MNHGY and CDR2 is SAAAGT. Deletions cut 6 bases from V and 2 bases from J, with 23 bases between. The CDR3 length is 17 residues.

The chain joins TRBV6-8 to TRBJ2-7; 7 bases match TRBD1. This CDR3 is 12 amino acids long. Germline V gene data show CDR1 as MNHGY and CDR2 as SAAAGT. V dropped 10 bases and J dropped 3; count of bases not matched to a gene: 6. In nucleotides, the CDR3 is TGTGCCATCAGGGACAGTTACTACGAGCAGTACTTC. Amino acid sequence: CAIRDSYYEQYF.

This clone is judged medium-sized. The chain carries TRBV2 and TRBJ2-3; D is perhaps TRBD1 or TRBD2 (6 bases each). Germline-derived CDR1 and CDR2 are SNHLY and FYNNEI. The CDR3 is 16 amino acids. The ends were cut back, 6 bases at V and 3 bases at J, with 19 bases in the middle. This CDR3 is CASRWRGSGLTDTQYF. For the CDR3, the DNA is TGTGCCAGCAGATGGAGGGGGTCGGGGTTGACAGATACGCAGTATTTT. Full variable domain (rest looked up from reference TRBV2 and TRBJ2-3): EPEVTQTPSHQVTQMGQEVILRCVPISNHLYFYWYRQILGQKVEFLVSFYNNEISEKSEIFDDQFSVERPDGSNFTLKIRSTKLEDSAMYFCASRWRGSGLTDTQYFGPGTRLTVL.

Judged by abundance, this clone is large. This chain joins TRBV11-3 and TRBJ2-7, with D unclear. V was clipped by 3 bases and J by 2 bases, with 11 bases between them. The CDR3 is made up of 14 amino acids. The V gene's germline CDR1 is SGHNT and CDR2 YENEEA. DNA for the CDR3: TGTGCCAGCAGCTTGGTATCGGGTACCTACGAGCAGTACTTC. The encoded protein is CASSLVSGTYEQYF.

This clone was counted between two and nine times. The rearrangement links TRBV11-3 to TRBJ2-2; D gene uncertain. Trimming pared 2 bases from V and 0 bases from J, leaving 10 bases between. CDR3 length: 16 amino acids. The V gene's germline CDR1 is SGHNT and CDR2 YENEEA. CDR3 in amino acids: CASSLIGRPNTGELFF. The CDR3 coding sequence is TGTGCCAGCAGCTTAATCGGGCGGCCGAACACCGGGGAGCTGTTTTTT.

By share, this clone ranks as medium-sized. The CDR3 DNA sequence: TGTGCCAGCAGCGGGACTAGCGGGAGATACGAGCAGTACTTC. It yields the protein CASSGTSGRYEQYF. The gene calls are TRBV11-3 and TRBJ2-7; 14 nucleotides align to TRBD2. The CDR3 covers 14 residues. Germline V gene sequence: CDR1 SGHNT, CDR2 YENEEA. The junction had 1 base not matched to a gene; V was cut back by 5 bases and J by 4 bases.

V usage is TRBV11-3 and J usage is TRBJ1-5; no firm D call. Germline CDR1 SGHNT, CDR2 YENEEA. Trimming pared 5 bases from V and 2 bases from J, leaving 13 bases between. The CDR3 extends over 15 amino acids. The CDR3 DNA reads as TGTGCCAGCAGCCTGTTGGGGAAAGGCAATCAGCCCCAGCATTTT. Its protein product is CASSLLGKGNQPQHF.

The chain has TRBV6-8 and TRBJ2-7; possibly TRBD1 for D (6 bases). The CDR3 extends over 13 amino acids. CDR1 and CDR2 from the germline V gene are MNHGY and SAAAGT. V gave up 6 bases and J gave up 3 bases, with 12 bases separating them. CDR3 protein: CASSPGHGYEQYF. Here the CDR3 DNA reads TGTGCCAGCAGCCCGGGACATGGCTACGAGCAGTACTTC.

This clone is categorized as medium-sized. Since one of the bases is ambiguous or unread, X appears in place of its residue. V gene TRBV11-3 combines with J gene TRBJ2-3; D ambiguous. Looked up from germline, CDR1 is SGHNT and CDR2 is YENEEA. Trimming removed 4 bases at V and 2 bases at J, with 13 bases between. The CDR3 runs 15 residues. CDR3 sequence: CASSSGXGLTDTQYF. Here the CDR3 DNA reads TGTGCCAGCAGCTCAGGTAYAGGGCTCACAGATACGCAGTATTTT.

This clone was recorded a few times. The rearrangement joins TRBV11-3 to TRBJ1-4, with 7 positions matching TRBD1. There are 16 residues in the CDR3. Unmatched junction bases numbered 13, after V lost 5 bases and J lost 7 bases. Germline V gene lookup returns CDR1 SGHNT and CDR2 YENEEA. This CDR3 reads CASSPRGEGAVEKLFF. CDR3 DNA sequence: TGTGCCAGCAGCCCTCGAGGGGAGGGGGCGGTTGAAAAACTGTTTTTT.